This T cell receptor (beta chain) came from a study of cytomegalovirus exposure and HLA in healthy donors. Study results and caveats: Most sequenced TCRs were rare (though some public TCRs occurred in many donors). Reported results showed that the classifier diagnosed cytomegalovirus status with high specificity and sensitivity. In the roughly 120 validation repertoires, a later analysis found that first-cohort TCR clusters tended to co-occur.

The V gene lost 2 bases and the J gene lost 1 base, with 8 bases spanning the gap. Per the germline V gene, CDR1 is MNHEY and CDR2 is SMNVEV (reference sequence). The CDR3 consists of 14 residues. The assay was immunoSEQ multiplex PCR, and TCRdb's table has in-frame clones only and misses some. This sample has approximately 170,000 clones, with about 85% found just once. For this clone: The antigen is undetermined.

Sequencing used PBMCs. The clonotype was recovered from a man aged 18 to 30 in good health and CMV-seropositive. The V and J genes are TRBV27 and TRBJ1-2, with D unresolved. CDR3 amino acids: CASSLRSGNYGYTF. CDR3 bases: TGTGCCAGCAGTTTACGGTCGGGTAACTATGGCTACACCTTC.